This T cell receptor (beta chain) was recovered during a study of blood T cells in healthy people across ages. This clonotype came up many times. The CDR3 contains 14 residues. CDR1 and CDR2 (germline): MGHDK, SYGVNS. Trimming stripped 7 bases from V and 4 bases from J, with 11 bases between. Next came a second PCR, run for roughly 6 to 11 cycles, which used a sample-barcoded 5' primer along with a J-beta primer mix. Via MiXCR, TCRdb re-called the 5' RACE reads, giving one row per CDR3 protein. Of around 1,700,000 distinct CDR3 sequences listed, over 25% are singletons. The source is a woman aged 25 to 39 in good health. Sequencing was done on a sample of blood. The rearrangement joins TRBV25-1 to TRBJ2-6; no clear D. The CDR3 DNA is TGTGCCAGCAAAGGGTTTGAGGGGGCCAACGTCCTGACTTTC. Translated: CASKGFEGANVLTF.